A selection of T cell receptor beta chains follows, all from one sample in a study of blood T cell repertoires in COVID-19. TCRdb's copy holds only in-frame clones and misses some; the assay was immunoSEQ multiplex PCR. The sample has about 350,000 clones; over 75% are singletons. Specimen: PBMCs or T cells enriched from blood (not recorded which). The receptors were gathered from a woman in her 30s who had recovered from COVID-19. The CDR3 runs from the conserved cysteine through the conserved F or W. D genes are given only for firm matches. Where a row states a size, it is once, few, many or the class of an expanded clone; other rows omit it.

d_gene	abundance	j_gene	v_gene	len	CDR3aa	CDR3nt
-	-	TRBJ2-5	TRBV29-1	13	CSVRGGGRETQYF	TGCAGCGTCCGAGGGGGGGGGCGCGAGACCCAGTACTTC
TRBD1	-	TRBJ1-4	TRBV12-5	16	CASGFVPGQGSEKLFF	TGTGCTAGTGGTTTTGTACCGGGACAGGGAAGTGAAAAACTGTTTTTT
-	-	TRBJ1-3	TRBV28	14	CASSGQRIGNTIYF	TGTGCCAGCAGCGGACAGAGAATAGGAAACACCATATATTTT
TRBD1	-	TRBJ1-2	TRBV19	12	CASIATGGNYTF	TGTGCCAGTATCGCGACAGGGGGAAACTACACCTTC
TRBD1	-	TRBJ1-5	TRBV28	17	CASSLFLTGGSNQPQHF	TGTGCCAGCAGTTTATTCCTGACAGGGGGGAGCAATCAGCCCCAGCATTTT
TRBD1	-	TRBJ2-2	TRBV7-9	16	CASSSWTGSVGGELFF	TGTGCCAGCAGCTCGTGGACAGGGTCGGTCGGCGGGGAGCTGTTTTTT
-	-	TRBJ2-1	TRBV7-9	15	CASSGRLRNYNEQFF	TGTGCCAGCAGCGGAAGACTACGAAATTACAATGAGCAGTTCTTC
-	-	TRBJ1-2	TRBV2	14	CASRKNPGGYGYTF	TGTGCCAGCAGGAAGAATCCGGGGGGCTATGGCTACACCTTC
-	once	TRBJ1-4	TRBV30	14	CAWGGSGAGEKLFF	TGTGCCTGGGGCGGCTCTGGGGCCGGTGAAAAACTGTTTTTT
-	-	TRBJ2-7	TRBV27	14	CASSSPTGYDEQYF	TGTGCCAGCAGTTCTCCTACAGGGTACGACGAGCAGTACTTC
-	-	TRBJ2-3	TRBV5-4	13	CASSWTSTDTQYF	TGTGCCAGCAGCTGGACAAGCACAGATACGCAGTATTTT
-	-	TRBJ1-6	TRBV12-3/TRBV12-4	13	CATLSGGNSPLHF	TGTGCCACCCTCTCGGGGGGTAATTCACCCCTCCACTTT
TRBD1	-	TRBJ1-6	TRBV3-1/TRBV3-2	15	CASSQDEGAGSPLHF	TGTGCCAGCAGCCAAGATGAGGGGGCTGGTTCACCCCTCCACTTT
-	-	TRBJ1-5	TRBV4-1	13	CASSQDGGTPQHF	TGCGCCAGCAGCCAAGATGGCGGGACCCCCCAGCATTTT
TRBD2	-	TRBJ2-7	TRBV6-1	15	CASSEVGGSSYEQYF	TGTGCCAGCAGTGAGGTGGGCGGGAGCTCCTACGAGCAGTACTTC
-	-	TRBJ1-2	TRBV12-3/TRBV12-4	13	CASSLAHNYGYTF	TGTGCCAGCAGTTTGGCCCATAACTATGGCTACACCTTC
TRBD1	-	TRBJ1-1	TRBV5-8	15	CASSWAGGAGTEAFF	TGTGCCAGCAGCTGGGCAGGGGGCGCGGGCACTGAAGCTTTCTTT
-	-	TRBJ1-2	TRBV28	16	CASSLASGVANYGYTF	TGTGCCAGCAGTTTAGCTTCGGGGGTAGCTAACTATGGCTACACCTTC
TRBD1	-	TRBJ1-5	TRBV6-5	14	CASSYDRGYQPQHF	TGTGCCAGCAGTTACGACAGGGGCTACCAGCCCCAGCATTTT
TRBD2	once	TRBJ2-7	TRBV6-5	16	CASSYQRGGQGYEQYF	TGTGCCAGCAGTTACCAGCGGGGGGGGCAGGGCTACGAGCAGTACTTC
TRBD2	-	TRBJ2-6	TRBV10-2	18	CASREGRGALVGANVLTF	TGCGCCAGCAGGGAGGGGAGGGGAGCACTGGTAGGGGCCAACGTCCTGACTTTC
-	once	TRBJ1-5	TRBV19	15	CASSIMIGGNQPQHF	TGTGCCAGTAGTATAATGATCGGGGGCAATCAGCCCCAGCATTTT
TRBD1	-	TRBJ1-5	TRBV7-8	15	CASSYMGDRNQPQHF	TGTGCCAGCAGCTACATGGGGGACAGAAATCAGCCCCAGCATTTT
TRBD1	-	TRBJ1-5	TRBV15	16	CATSRSPYRGAQPQHF	TGTGCCACCAGCAGATCCCCTTACAGGGGGGCTCAGCCCCAGCATTTT
TRBD1	-	TRBJ2-7	TRBV27	17	CASSLAFGQELSYEQYF	TGTGCCAGCAGTTTAGCCTTCGGACAGGAACTCTCCTACGAGCAGTACTTC
-	-	TRBJ1-2	TRBV7-2	13	CASSSYNSDGYTF	TGTGCCAGCAGCTCCTATAATTCCGATGGCTACACCTTC
TRBD2	-	TRBJ2-5	TRBV7-2	16	CASSLVGAGVKETQYF	TGTGCCAGCAGCTTGGTTGGAGCGGGGGTCAAGGAGACCCAGTACTTC
TRBD1	-	TRBJ2-7	TRBV4-1	16	CASSQASRTGQSEQYF	TGCGCCAGCAGCCAAGCCTCCCGGACAGGGCAGTCGGAGCAGTACTTC
-	-	TRBJ1-5	TRBV9	14	CASSVGSFNQPQHF	TGTGCCAGCAGCGTAGGCAGTTTCAATCAGCCCCAGCATTTT
-	-	TRBJ2-1	TRBV4-1	15	CASSQEMSAYNEQFF	TGCGCCAGCAGCCAAGAAATGTCGGCCTACAATGAGCAGTTCTTC
-	-	TRBJ1-2	TRBV6-5	12	CASKSGVDGYTF	TGTGCCAGCAAATCCGGGGTTGATGGCTACACCTTC
TRBD1	-	TRBJ1-2	TRBV6-6	14	CASSYGGQKYGYTF	TGTGCCAGCAGTTATGGGGGACAGAAATATGGCTACACCTTC
-	once	TRBJ1-1	TRBV3-1/TRBV3-2	12	CASGLRGIEAFF	TGTGCCAGCGGGCTAAGGGGGATTGAAGCTTTCTTT
TRBD2	-	TRBJ2-5	TRBV5-1	15	CASTDGLAGEETQYF	TGCGCCAGCACGGATGGACTAGCGGGGGAAGAGACCCAGTACTTC
-	-	TRBJ2-5	TRBV11-2	13	CASSLGQEETQYF	TGTGCCAGCAGCTTAGGACAGGAAGAGACCCAGTACTTC